This T cell receptor (beta chain) came from a study of radiotherapy plus CTLA-4 blockade in lung cancer. Study observations and caveats: Radiotherapy plus ipilimumab was followed by expansion in blood of tumor-derived TCR clones. Interferon-beta, together with early blood T cell clone dynamics, reportedly best predicted response.

This table comes from immunoSEQ multiplex PCR, and its TCRdb copy is limited to in-frame clones, with some not included. The sample comprises 90,000 or so clones, around 85% of which are singletons, and approximately 2% rests with the top ten. Worth noting for this clone: Antigen unknown.

Ipilimumab CTLA-4 blockade and focal radiation were given to patients with chemo-refractory metastatic non-small-cell lung cancer. Material: peripheral blood, obtained from a patient treated with radiotherapy plus ipilimumab. This TCR was sampled from a human donor with non-small cell lung cancer who had a partial response to radiotherapy plus ipilimumab.

CDR3 in amino acids: CASVSGTYPHEQFF. In DNA, the CDR3 is TGTGCCAGCGTTTCCGGGACATATCCCCATGAGCAGTTCTTC. V usage is TRBV7-9 and J usage is TRBJ2-1, with D perhaps TRBD1 (6 bases). Trimming took 8 bases from V and 8 from J, leaving 19 bases between them. This CDR3 has 14 amino acids. CDR1 SEHNR and CDR2 FQNEAQ come from the germline V gene (reference sequence).